Only a few counts were recorded for the clone carrying this T cell receptor (beta chain). Its antigen remains unknown. The CDR3 has 15 amino acids. From germline, CDR1 is MNHEY and CDR2 SMNVEV (reference sequence). The V segment lost 5 bases and the J segment 6 bases; nucleotides outside the gene matches: 8. Since all of the isolated RNA was reverse transcribed, expressed TCRB transcripts were what got sequenced. Assay: immunoSEQ multiplex PCR; the TCRdb copy retains only in-frame clones and omits some. The table shows around 170,000 clones, with roughly 9% occurring only once. These data originate in a study of beta chain features in type 1 diabetes. The study, taken as a whole, reports: A moderate, significant TCRB CDR3 shortening appeared in type 1 diabetes across four CD4+ subsets. More deletions and fewer insertions at VDJ junctions were found in patients with type 1 diabetes.

The rearrangement uses TRBV27 and TRBJ1-5; TRBD1 matches 9 bases. The sequence was obtained from a young woman with type 1 diabetes. Sample: central memory CD4+ T cells from blood. The CDR3 sequence is CASSPLGQGPQPQHF. In DNA, the CDR3 is TGTGCCAGCAGTCCCCTGGGACAGGGCCCTCAGCCCCAGCATTTT.